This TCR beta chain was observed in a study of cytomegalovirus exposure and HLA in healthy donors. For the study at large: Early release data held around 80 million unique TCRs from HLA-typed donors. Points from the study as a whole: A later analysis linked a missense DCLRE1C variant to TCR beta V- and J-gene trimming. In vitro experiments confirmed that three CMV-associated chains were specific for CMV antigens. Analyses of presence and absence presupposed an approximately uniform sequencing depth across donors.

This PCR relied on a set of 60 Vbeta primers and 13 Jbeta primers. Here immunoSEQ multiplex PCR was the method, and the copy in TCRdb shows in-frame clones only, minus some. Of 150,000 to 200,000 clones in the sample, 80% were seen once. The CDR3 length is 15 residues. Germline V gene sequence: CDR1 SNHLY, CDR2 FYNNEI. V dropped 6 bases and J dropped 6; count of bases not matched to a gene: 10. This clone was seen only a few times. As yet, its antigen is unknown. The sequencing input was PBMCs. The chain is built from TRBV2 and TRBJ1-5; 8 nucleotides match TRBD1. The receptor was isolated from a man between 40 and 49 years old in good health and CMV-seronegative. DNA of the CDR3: TGTGCCAGCAGGATGGACAGGGAGGTGAGTCAGCCCCAGCATTTT. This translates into CASRMDREVSQPQHF.